This T cell receptor beta chain came from a study of shared clonotypes between healthy human individuals. Data came from immunoSEQ multiplex PCR; TCRdb stores just in-frame clones and leaves some out. The repertoire consists of under 750,000 clones, with around 70% occurring once and the leading ten covering about 1.8%. This clone was counted only a few times. The CDR3 totals 16 residues. CDR1 is SGHAT and CDR2 is FQNNGV in the germline V gene. Trimming shortened V by 1 base and J by 2 bases, and 13 bases separated the two germline ends. What was sequenced was memory CD4+ T cells sorted from blood. Described subset: CD45RA-negative fraction. The source of this sequence is a woman aged 25 to 39 in good health. The chain employs TRBV11-2 and TRBJ2-3; D unclear. The chain's CDR3 is CASSLVGRWDTDTQYF. The DNA for the CDR3 is TGTGCCAGCAGCTTAGTTGGCCGGTGGGACACAGATACGCAGTATTTT.